This TCR beta chain comes out of a study of blood T cell repertoires in COVID-19. On the study more broadly: The samples span acute and convalescent COVID-19 from the United States, Italy and Spain.

The study recruited people aged about 18 to 95 years across some 23 US areas. Before being deemed recovered, Cohort 3 donors had two negative PCRs, clearance, or symptom resolution. This CDR3 spans 16 amino acids. Germline assignment: CDR1 MNHEY and CDR2 SMNVEV (reference sequence). Germline trimming cut 7 bases from V and 0 bases from J; bases unmatched to any gene: 10. Original processing methods: Amplification with reference gene primers provided the estimates of nucleated cell counts. Sequenced by immunoSEQ multiplex PCR; TCRdb stores in-frame clones only, minus some. V and J calls and clone size are copied from that table; D and trimming were computed from the DNA. Among 390,000 or so clones, roughly 80% were seen once, and the ten largest hold 5.1%.

J is TRBJ2-7 and V is TRBV27; 9 bases map to TRBD2. The material sequenced was PBMCs or T cells enriched from blood (not recorded which). This TCR was sampled from a woman aged 45-60 years who had recovered from COVID-19. CDR3 protein: CASKGGGRGISYEQYF. CDR3 in DNA: TGTGCCAGCAAGGGGGGCGGGAGGGGAATCTCCTACGAGCAGTACTTC.